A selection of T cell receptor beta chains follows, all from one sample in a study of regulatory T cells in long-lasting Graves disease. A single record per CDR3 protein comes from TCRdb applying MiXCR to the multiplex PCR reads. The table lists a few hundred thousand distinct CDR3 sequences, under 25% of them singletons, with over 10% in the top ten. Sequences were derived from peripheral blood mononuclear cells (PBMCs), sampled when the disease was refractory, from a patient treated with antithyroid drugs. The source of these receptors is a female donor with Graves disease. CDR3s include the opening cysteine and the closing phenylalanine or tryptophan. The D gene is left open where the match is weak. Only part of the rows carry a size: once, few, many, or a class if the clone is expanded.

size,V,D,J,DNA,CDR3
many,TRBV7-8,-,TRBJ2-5,TGTGCCAGCAGCTTACAGGCAGGGAGTCAAGAGACCCAGTACTTC,CASSLQAGSQETQYF
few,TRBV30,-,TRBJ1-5,TGTGCCTGGAGTCCTCGAACTCTGTCGGGCAATCAGCCCCAGCATTTT,CAWSPRTLSGNQPQHF
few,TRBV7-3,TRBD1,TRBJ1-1,TGTGCCAGCAGCTACACAGGGGACACTGAAGCTTCCTTT,CASSYTGDTEASF
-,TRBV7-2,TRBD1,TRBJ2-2,TGTGCCAGCAGCTTAGTAACAGGGGGCGGCGGGGAGCTGTTTTTT,CASSLVTGGGGELFF
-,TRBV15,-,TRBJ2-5,TGTGCCACCAGCAAGCATAGCCTATCGGCTCAAGAGACCCAGTACTTC,CATSKHSLSAQETQYF
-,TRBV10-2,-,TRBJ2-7,TGCGCCAGCAGTGAGTCTGAGGGTTGGGGACGGAGCTACGAGCAGTACTTC,CASSESEGWGRSYEQYF
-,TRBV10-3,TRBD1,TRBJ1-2,TGTGCCATCAGTGAGTCGGGGACGGGACAGGGGACCGGAAACTATGGCTACACCTTC,CAISESGTGQGTGNYGYTF
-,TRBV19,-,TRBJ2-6,TGTGCCAGTAACTCCTTCGACAGATCTGGGGCCAACGTCCTGACTTTC,CASNSFDRSGANVLTF
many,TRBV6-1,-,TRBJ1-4,TGTGCCAGCAGTGAATTGGGCGGAGATAATGAAAAACTGTTTTTT,CASSELGGDNEKLFF
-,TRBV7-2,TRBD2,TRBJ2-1,TGTGCCAGCAGCAGACTAGCGGGAGGTGGCAATGAGCAGTTCTTC,CASSRLAGGGNEQFF
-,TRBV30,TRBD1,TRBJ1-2,TGTGCCTGGAGTACCTGGACAGGGGGCGATGGCTACACCTTC,CAWSTWTGGDGYTF
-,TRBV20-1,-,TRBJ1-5,TGCAGTGCCGGGGGAATTAGCAATCAGCCCCAGCATTTT,CSAGGISNQPQHF
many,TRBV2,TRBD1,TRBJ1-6,TGTGCCAGCAGTGAGGACAGGAGGTTAAATTCACCCCTCCACTTT,CASSEDRRLNSPLHF
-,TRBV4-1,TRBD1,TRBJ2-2,TGCGCCAGCAGAGGGGGCGCAAAAACCGGGGAGCTGTTTTTT,CASRGGAKTGELFF
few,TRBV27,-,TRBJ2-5,TGTGCCAGCGCTGTATCCGTAGGGGGGCAAGAGACCCAGCACTTC,CASAVSVGGQETQHF
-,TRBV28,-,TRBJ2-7,TGTGCCAGCAGTTTGGGTATGATGGGTCCCTCGGAGACGGAGAACGAGCAGTACTTC,CASSLGMMGPSETENEQYF